A selection of T cell receptor beta chains follows, all from one sample in a study of graft-versus-host responses after intestinal transplantation. These receptors are not linked to any known antigen. Some clones are missing from TCRdb's copy, which holds only in-frame ones; the method was immunoSEQ multiplex PCR. The table records around 49,000 clones, 70% to 90% of them present only once. This material consisted of unstimulated CD4+ T cells sorted from spleen or lymph node cells, taken before transplant. The source is a human donor who was the organ donor for an intestinal transplant. Both conserved end residues are part of each CDR3. A D gene is named only where the DNA matches it firmly. A clone size is listed for some rows: how often the clone was seen (once, few, many), or a class if it is expanded.

.	TRBJ1-1	TRBV6-5	.	TGTGCCAGCAGTTGGATACTAAACACTGAAGCTTTCTTT	CASSWILNTEAFF
.	TRBJ1-1	TRBV5-1	.	TGCGCCAGCAGCTCGGGGTCACTGGGGACTGAAGCTTTCTTT	CASSSGSLGTEAFF
.	TRBJ2-1	TRBV15	TRBD2	TGTGCCACCAGCAGAGGCAGCGGGGGCTCCTACAATGAGCAGTTCTTC	CATSRGSGGSYNEQFF
.	TRBJ2-3	TRBV4-3	.	TGCGCCAGCAGCCATACGGAGGGCCCTCCTTATTTT	CASSHTEGPPYF
.	TRBJ1-5	TRBV7-2	.	TGTGCCAGCAGTACTCGAGGGAGGGGAAGTCAGCCCCAGCATTTT	CASSTRGRGSQPQHF
.	TRBJ1-5	TRBV21-1	.	TGTGCCAGCAGCCGGGACTCTAACCGCTATAGCAATCAGCCCCAGCATTTT	CASSRDSNRYSNQPQHF
once	TRBJ2-7	TRBV7-8	TRBD2	TGTGCCAGCAGCTTAGCACTAGCGGGCCCCGGCACCAACGAGCAGTACTTC	CASSLALAGPGTNEQYF
.	TRBJ1-5	TRBV21-1	.	TGTGCCAGCAGCAAAGTTGGGGACTATAGCAATCAGCCCCAGCATTTT	CASSKVGDYSNQPQHF
.	TRBJ1-5	TRBV5-8	.	TGTGCCAGCAGCTTGGTGAGCCATCAGGGTCAGCCCCAGCATTTT	CASSLVSHQGQPQHF
.	TRBJ1-5	TRBV28	TRBD1	TGTGCCAGCAGTTTATCACAGGGGGCAGTTCAGCCCCAGCATTTT	CASSLSQGAVQPQHF
.	TRBJ2-5	TRBV28	.	TGTGCCAGCAGTTTCTGGGACGGGGACTGGGCGACCCAGTACTTC	CASSFWDGDWATQYF
.	TRBJ2-1	TRBV2	.	TGTGCCAGCAGTGCCAGGGGTTCATACAATGAGCAGTTCTTC	CASSARGSYNEQFF
.	TRBJ2-7	TRBV6-5	TRBD1	TGTGCCAGCAGTTACTCCGCCGGGACAGGGGGTCGCGAGCAGTACTTC	CASSYSAGTGGREQYF
.	TRBJ2-7	TRBV6-4	.	TGTGCCAGCAGTGGAGGGTCCTACGAGCAGTACTTC	CASSGGSYEQYF
.	TRBJ1-2	TRBV28	.	TGTGCCAGCGTTTCAGGGGACTATGGCTACACCTTC	CASVSGDYGYTF
.	TRBJ1-5	TRBV5-1	TRBD1	TGCGCCAGCAGCCCCGGCCTGACAGGGGGCGCCGGCAATCAGCCCCAGCATTTT	CASSPGLTGGAGNQPQHF
once	TRBJ2-2	TRBV5-1	.	TGCGCCAGCAGCTTGCAGGGCGGCGGGGAGCTGTTTTTT	CASSLQGGGELFF
.	TRBJ2-3	TRBV5-1	.	TGCGCCAGCAGAAGAGGAGAGAGGGACACAGATACGCAGTATTTT	CASRRGERDTDTQYF
.	TRBJ2-4	TRBV18	.	TGTGCCAGCTCACGACTAGACGAAGCCAAAAACATTCAGTACTTC	CASSRLDEAKNIQYF
few	TRBJ2-7	TRBV28	.	TGTGCCAGCAGCCTCGCCTCACCTGAGACCTACGAGCAGTACTTC	CASSLASPETYEQYF
.	TRBJ2-7	TRBV18	.	TGTGCCAGCTCACCATACGGGAGCCACTACGAGCAGTACTTC	CASSPYGSHYEQYF